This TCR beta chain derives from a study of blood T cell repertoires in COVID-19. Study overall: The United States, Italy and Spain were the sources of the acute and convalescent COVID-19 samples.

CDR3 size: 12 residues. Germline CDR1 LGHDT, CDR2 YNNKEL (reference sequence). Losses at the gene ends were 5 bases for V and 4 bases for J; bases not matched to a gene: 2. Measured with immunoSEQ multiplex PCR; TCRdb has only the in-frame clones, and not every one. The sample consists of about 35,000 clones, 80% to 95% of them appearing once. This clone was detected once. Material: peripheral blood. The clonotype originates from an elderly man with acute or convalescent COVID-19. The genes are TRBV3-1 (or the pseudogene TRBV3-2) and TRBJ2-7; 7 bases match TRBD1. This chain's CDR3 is CASSATGYEQYF. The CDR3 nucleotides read TGTGCCAGCAGCGCGACAGGGTACGAGCAGTACTTC.